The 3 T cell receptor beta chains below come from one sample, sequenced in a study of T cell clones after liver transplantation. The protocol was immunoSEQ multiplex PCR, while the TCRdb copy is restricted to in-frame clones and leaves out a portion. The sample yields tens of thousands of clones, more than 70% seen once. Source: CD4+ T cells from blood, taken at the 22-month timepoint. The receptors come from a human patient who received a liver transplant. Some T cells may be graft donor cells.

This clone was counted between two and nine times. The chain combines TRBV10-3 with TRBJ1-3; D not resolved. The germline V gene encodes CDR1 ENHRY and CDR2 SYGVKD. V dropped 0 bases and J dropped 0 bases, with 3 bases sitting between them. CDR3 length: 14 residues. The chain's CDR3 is CAISESFSGNTIYF. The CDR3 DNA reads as TGTGCCATCAGTGAGTCTTTCTCTGGAAACACCATATATTTT.

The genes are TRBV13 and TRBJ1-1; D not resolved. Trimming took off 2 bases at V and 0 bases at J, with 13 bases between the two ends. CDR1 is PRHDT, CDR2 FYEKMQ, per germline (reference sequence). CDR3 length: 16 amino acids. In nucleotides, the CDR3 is TGTGCCAGCAGCTTATCTGGGGTTTTTATGAACACTGAAGCTTTCTTT. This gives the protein CASSLSGVFMNTEAFF.

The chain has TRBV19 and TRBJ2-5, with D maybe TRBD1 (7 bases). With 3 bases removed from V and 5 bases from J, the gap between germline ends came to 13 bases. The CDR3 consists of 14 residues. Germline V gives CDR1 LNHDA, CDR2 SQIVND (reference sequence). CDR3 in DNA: TGTGCCAGTAGTATGAGGACAGGAGGGGAGACCCAGTACTTC. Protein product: CASSMRTGGETQYF.